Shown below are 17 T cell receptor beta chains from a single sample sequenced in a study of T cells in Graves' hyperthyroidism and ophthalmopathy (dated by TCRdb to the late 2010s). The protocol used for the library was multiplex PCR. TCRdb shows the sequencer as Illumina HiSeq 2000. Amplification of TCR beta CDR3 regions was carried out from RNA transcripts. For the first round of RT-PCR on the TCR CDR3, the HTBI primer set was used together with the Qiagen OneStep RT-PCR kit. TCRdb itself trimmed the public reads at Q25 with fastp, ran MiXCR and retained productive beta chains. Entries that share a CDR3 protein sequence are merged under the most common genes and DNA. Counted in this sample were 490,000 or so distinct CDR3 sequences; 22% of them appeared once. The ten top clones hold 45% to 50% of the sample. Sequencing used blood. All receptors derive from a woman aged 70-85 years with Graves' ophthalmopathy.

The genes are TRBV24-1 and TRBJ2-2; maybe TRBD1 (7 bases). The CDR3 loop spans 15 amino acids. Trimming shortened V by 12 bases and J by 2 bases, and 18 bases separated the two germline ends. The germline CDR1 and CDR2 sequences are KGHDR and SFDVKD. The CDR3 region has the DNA TGTGCCGTTAACAGGGGTAGCGGAAACACCGGGGAGCTGTTTTTT. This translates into CAVNRGSGNTGELFF.

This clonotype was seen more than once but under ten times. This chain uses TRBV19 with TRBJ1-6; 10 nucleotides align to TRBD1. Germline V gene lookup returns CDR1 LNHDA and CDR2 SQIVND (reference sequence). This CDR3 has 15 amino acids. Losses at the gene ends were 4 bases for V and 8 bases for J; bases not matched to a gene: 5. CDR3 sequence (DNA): TGTGCCAGTAGTAAATGGACAGGGGGGGATTCACCCCTCCACTTT. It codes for CASSKWTGGDSPLHF.

CDR3 DNA: TGTGCCTGGAGTGCCGGGACAGGAGTCCAGCCGGCTTTCTTT. Protein: CAWSAGTGVQPAFF. The rearrangement links TRBV30 to TRBJ1-1; the match to TRBD1 covers 8 bases. From germline, CDR1 is GTSNPN and CDR2 SVGIG (reference sequence). Germline trimming cut 1 base from V and 11 bases from J; bases unmatched to any gene: 12. The CDR3 spans 14 residues.

The CDR3 here is CSARVAAYEQYF. The CDR3 DNA reads as TGCAGTGCTAGAGTAGCAGCCTACGAGCAGTACTTC. This rearrangement joins TRBV20-1 to TRBJ2-7, with D uncertain. Per germline, CDR1 DFQATT and CDR2 SNEGSKA (reference sequence). CDR3 length equals 12 residues. Trimming removed 1 base from V and 2 bases from J, with 6 bases in between.

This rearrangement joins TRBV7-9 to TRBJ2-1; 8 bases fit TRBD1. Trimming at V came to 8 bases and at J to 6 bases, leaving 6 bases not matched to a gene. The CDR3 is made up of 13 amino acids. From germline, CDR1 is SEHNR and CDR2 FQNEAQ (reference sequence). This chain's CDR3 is CASAGGLPNEQFF. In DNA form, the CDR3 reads TGTGCCAGCGCAGGGGGCTTACCCAATGAGCAGTTCTTC.

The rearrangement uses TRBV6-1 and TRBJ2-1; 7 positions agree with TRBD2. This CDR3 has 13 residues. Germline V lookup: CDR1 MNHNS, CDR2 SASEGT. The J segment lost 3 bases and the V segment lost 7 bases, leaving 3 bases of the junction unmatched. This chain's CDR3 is CASTSGGYNEQFF. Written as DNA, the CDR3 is TGTGCCAGCACTAGCGGAGGCTACAATGAGCAGTTCTTC.

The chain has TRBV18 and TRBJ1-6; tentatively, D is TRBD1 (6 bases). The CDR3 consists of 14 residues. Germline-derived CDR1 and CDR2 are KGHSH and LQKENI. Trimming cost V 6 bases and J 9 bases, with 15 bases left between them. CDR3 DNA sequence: TGTGCCAGCTCTCACACAGGGTTTGGTTCACCCCTCCACTTT. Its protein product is CASSHTGFGSPLHF.

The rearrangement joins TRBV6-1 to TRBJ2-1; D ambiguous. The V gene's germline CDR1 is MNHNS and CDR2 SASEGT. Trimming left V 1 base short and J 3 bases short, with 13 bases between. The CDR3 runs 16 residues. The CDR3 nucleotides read TGTGCCAGCAGTGAAGTCGGTGGGGTTCACTACAATGAGCAGTTCTTC. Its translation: CASSEVGGVHYNEQFF.

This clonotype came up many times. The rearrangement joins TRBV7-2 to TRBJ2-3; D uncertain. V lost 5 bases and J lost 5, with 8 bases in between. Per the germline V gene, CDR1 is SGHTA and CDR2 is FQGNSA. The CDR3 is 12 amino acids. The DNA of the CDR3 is TGTGCCAGCAGCCGTCCCAGAGATACGCAGTATTTT. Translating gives CASSRPRDTQYF.

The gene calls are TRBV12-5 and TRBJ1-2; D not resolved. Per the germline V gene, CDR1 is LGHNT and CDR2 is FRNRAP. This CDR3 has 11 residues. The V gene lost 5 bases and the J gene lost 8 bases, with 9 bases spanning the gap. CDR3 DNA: TGTGCTAGTGGTCCCTTCCGAGGCTACACCTTC. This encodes CASGPFRGYTF.

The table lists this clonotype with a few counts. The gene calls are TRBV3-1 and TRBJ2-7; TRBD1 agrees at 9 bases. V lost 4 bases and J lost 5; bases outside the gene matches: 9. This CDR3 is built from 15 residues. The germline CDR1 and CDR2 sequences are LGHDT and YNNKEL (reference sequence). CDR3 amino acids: CASSLPQGAGNEQYF. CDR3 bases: TGTGCCAGCAGCCTCCCACAGGGGGCAGGTAACGAGCAGTACTTC.

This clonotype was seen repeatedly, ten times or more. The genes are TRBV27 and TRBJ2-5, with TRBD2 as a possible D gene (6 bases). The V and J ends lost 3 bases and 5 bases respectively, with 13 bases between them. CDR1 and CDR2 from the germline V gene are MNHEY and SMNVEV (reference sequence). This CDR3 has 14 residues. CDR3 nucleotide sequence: TGTGCCAGCAGTTTGCGGGATTCGGGGGAGACCCAGTACTTC. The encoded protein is CASSLRDSGETQYF.

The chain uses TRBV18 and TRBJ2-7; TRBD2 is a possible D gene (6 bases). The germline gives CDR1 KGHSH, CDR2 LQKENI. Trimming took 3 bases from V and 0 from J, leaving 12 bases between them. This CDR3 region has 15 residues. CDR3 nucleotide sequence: TGTGCCAGCTCACCTGGGAGGCCGCACTCCTACGAGCAGTACTTC. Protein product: CASSPGRPHSYEQYF.

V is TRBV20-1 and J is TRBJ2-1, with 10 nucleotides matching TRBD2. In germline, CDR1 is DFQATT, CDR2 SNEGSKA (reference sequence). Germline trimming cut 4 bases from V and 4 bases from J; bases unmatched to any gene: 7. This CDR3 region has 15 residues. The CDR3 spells CSATPGLAKYNEQFF. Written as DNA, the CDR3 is TGCAGTGCTACTCCGGGACTAGCGAAATACAATGAGCAGTTCTTC.

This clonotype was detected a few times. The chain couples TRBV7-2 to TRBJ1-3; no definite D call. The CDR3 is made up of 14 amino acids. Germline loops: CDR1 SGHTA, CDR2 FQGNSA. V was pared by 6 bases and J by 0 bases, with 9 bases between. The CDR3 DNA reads TGTGCCAGCAGATCCGCTGCCTCTGGAAACACCATATATTTT. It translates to CASRSAASGNTIYF.

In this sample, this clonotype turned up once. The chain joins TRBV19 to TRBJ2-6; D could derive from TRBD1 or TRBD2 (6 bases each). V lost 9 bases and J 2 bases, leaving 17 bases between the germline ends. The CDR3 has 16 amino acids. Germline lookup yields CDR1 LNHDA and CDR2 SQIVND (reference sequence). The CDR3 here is CASRGREDPGANVLTF. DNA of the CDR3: TGTGCCAGCAGGGGCAGGGAGGACCCTGGGGCCAACGTCCTGACTTTC. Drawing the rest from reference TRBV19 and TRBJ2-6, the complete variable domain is DGGITQSPKYLFRKEGQNVTLSCEQNLNHDAMYWYRQDPGQGLRLIYYSQIVNDFQKGDIAEGYSVSREKKESFPLTVTSAQKNPTAFYLCASRGREDPGANVLTFGAGSRLTVL.

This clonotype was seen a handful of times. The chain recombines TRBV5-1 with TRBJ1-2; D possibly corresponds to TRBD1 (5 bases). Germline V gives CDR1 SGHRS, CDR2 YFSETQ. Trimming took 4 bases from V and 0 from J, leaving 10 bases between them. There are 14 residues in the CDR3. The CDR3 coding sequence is TGCGCCAGCAGCCCCGAAGGGGCTAACTATGGCTACACCTTC. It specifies CASSPEGANYGYTF.